One T cell receptor beta chain is described in this entry. This specimen comes from a study of blood T cell repertoires in COVID-19. Study background: Sources were T cells, B-cell-depleted T cells, or PBMCs; the material itself was cDNA or gDNA.

In the original processing: Scientists estimated how many nucleated cells there were by amplifying reference gene primers. Profiled with immunoSEQ multiplex PCR; TCRdb holds only in-frame clones, not every one. V and J calls and clone size are given by that table; D and trimming were obtained from the DNA. This table has 150,000 to 200,000 clones, about 88% appearing once. The ends lost 5 bases at V and 5 bases at J; junction bases unmatched: 10. The CDR3 loop spans 16 amino acids. Germline V gives CDR1 LNHDA, CDR2 SQIVND (reference sequence). The specimen was peripheral blood. This clonotype originated in a man aged 60 to 69 with active or convalescent COVID-19. The chain carries TRBV19 and TRBJ2-5, with 11 bases aligning to TRBD1. CDR3 region: CASSVPGTGGKETQYF. In DNA, the CDR3 is TGTGCCAGTAGTGTCCCCGGGACAGGGGGTAAGGAGACCCAGTACTTC.